Presented here are 8 T cell receptor beta chains from one specimen sequenced in a study of blood T cell repertoires in COVID-19. Libraries were prepared by immunoSEQ multiplex PCR; TCRdb keeps only in-frame clonotypes and omits some of them. The table records 150,000 to 200,000 clones, around four fifths of them present only once. Sequencing input: peripheral blood. The receptors originated from a woman aged 30 to 39 with acute or convalescent COVID-19.

The chain links TRBV3-1 (or the pseudogene TRBV3-2) to TRBJ2-7, with TRBD1 identical over 10 bases. The CDR3 loop spans 15 amino acids. Germline trimming cut 3 bases from V and 2 bases from J; bases unmatched to any gene: 4. Germline V lookup: CDR1 LGHDT, CDR2 YNNKEL (reference sequence). The CDR3: CASSHSGTGAYEQYF. CDR3 nucleotides: TGTGCCAGCAGCCATTCCGGGACAGGGGCCTACGAGCAGTACTTC.

The chain combines TRBV2 with TRBJ2-2; 12 bases agree with TRBD2. With V trimmed by 6 bases and J by 5 bases, 4 bases remained unmatched. Germline lookup yields CDR1 SNHLY and CDR2 FYNNEI. The CDR3 is 15 amino acids. This chain's CDR3 is CASSPSGRATGELFF. CDR3 in DNA: TGTGCCAGCAGCCCTAGCGGGAGGGCGACCGGGGAGCTGTTTTTT.

The chain links TRBV27 to TRBJ2-7; the D gene is possibly TRBD1 (5 bases). V lost 3 bases to trimming and J lost 2 bases, with 8 bases between them. Germline lookup yields CDR1 MNHEY and CDR2 SMNVEV (reference sequence). The CDR3 is 13 amino acids. The CDR3 DNA is TGTGCCAGCAGTTTTGACAGCACCTACGAGCAGTACTTC. It is translated as CASSFDSTYEQYF.

This chain joins TRBV5-8 and TRBJ2-1, with 7 bases identical to TRBD2. This CDR3 is 16 amino acids long. V was pared by 4 bases and J by 0 bases, with 7 bases of the junction left unmatched. Germline V gives CDR1 SGHTS, CDR2 YDEGEE. CDR3 in DNA: TGTGCCAGCAGCGGGGGGACTACCGGCTCCTACAATGAGCAGTTCTTC. Residues: CASSGGTTGSYNEQFF.

The chain employs TRBV18 and TRBJ2-1, with TRBD1 matching 9 bases. The CDR3 contains 15 residues. The germline gives CDR1 KGHSH, CDR2 LQKENI. The V gene end was trimmed by 5 bases and the J gene end by 4 bases; junction bases not matched to a gene: 6. For the CDR3, the DNA is TGTGCCAGCTCAAGCCGGGACAGGGTGTACAATGAGCAGTTCTTC. This encodes CASSSRDRVYNEQFF.

The rearrangement links TRBV13 to TRBJ1-3; 7 bases line up with TRBD1. The CDR3 loop spans 19 amino acids. In germline, CDR1 is PRHDT, CDR2 FYEKMQ (reference sequence). The trim removed 5 bases at V and 0 bases at J, leaving 16 bases unmatched. The DNA of the CDR3 is TGTGCCAGCAGCACAAAGGTGACAGGGATTAGCAACTCTGGAAACACCATATATTTT. This translates into CASSTKVTGISNSGNTIYF.

J is TRBJ2-1 and V is TRBV5-6; possibly TRBD1 for D (5 bases). The germline V gene has CDR1 SGHDT and CDR2 YYEEEE. Trimming removed 1 base from V and 2 bases from J, with 10 bases in between. This CDR3 is built from 15 residues. The CDR3 region is CASSLSRETYNEQFF. The DNA of the CDR3 is TGTGCCAGCAGCTTGAGCAGGGAAACCTACAATGAGCAGTTCTTC.

The chain uses TRBV11-2 and TRBJ1-3; D is ambiguous. The CDR3 consists of 14 residues. Germline CDR1 SGHAT, CDR2 FQNNGV. V shed 0 bases and J shed 2 bases, with 5 bases lying between them. The CDR3 reads CASSLEPAGNTIYF. CDR3 in DNA: TGTGCCAGCAGCTTAGAGCCGGCTGGAAACACCATATATTTT. The whole variable domain, filled in from reference TRBV11-2 and TRBJ1-3, reads EAGVAQSPRYKIIEKRQSVAFWCNPISGHATLYWYQQILGQGPKLLIQFQNNGVVDDSQLPKDRFSAERLKGVDSTLKIQPAKLEDSAVYLCASSLEPAGNTIYFGEGSWLTVV.